One sample yielded the 25 T cell receptor beta chains listed below, sequenced in a study of blood T cell repertoires in COVID-19 (dated by TCRdb to about 2020). The library was obtained by the immunoSEQ multiplex PCR assay. Here the immuneACCESS table is served through TCRdb, limited to in-frame sequences with V and J called. Missing clones are a known gap in these copies; in checked studies unresolved V genes cover under half, and the rest lacks a known reason. The sample yields about 240,000 clones; 81% were counted once. Of the sample, roughly 7.4% is held by the ten largest clones. The sequenced material came from peripheral blood. The receptors come from a woman of 80 years or more with COVID-19, enrolled during active disease.

The chain employs TRBV9 and TRBJ2-5; possibly TRBD2 for D (6 bases). Trimming took off 5 bases at V and 5 bases at J, with 22 bases between the two ends. The CDR3 spans 16 residues. From germline, CDR1 is SGDLS and CDR2 YYNGEE. This chain's CDR3 is CASSPSSGLALETQYF. In DNA form, the CDR3 reads TGTGCCAGCAGTCCTAGCAGCGGGTTAGCGTTGGAGACCCAGTACTTC.

Of note for this clone: The same CDR3 can be traced to other DNA sequences in this sample. V is TRBV13 and J is TRBJ2-7; 7 nucleotides match TRBD2. Germline V CDR1 and CDR2: PRHDT, FYEKMQ (reference sequence). This CDR3 spans 14 amino acids. With V trimmed by 2 bases and J by 1 base, 2 bases remained unmatched. CDR3 region: CASSLPGGSYEQYF. The CDR3 DNA reads as TGTGCCAGCAGCTTACCGGGAGGATCCTACGAGCAGTACTTC.

This clone showed up just a few times. The V and J genes are TRBV3-1 (or the pseudogene TRBV3-2) and TRBJ1-4; perhaps TRBD1 as D (5 bases). Trimming shortened V by 4 bases and J by 0 bases, and 12 bases separated the two germline ends. Germline V gene data show CDR1 as LGHDT and CDR2 as YNNKEL (reference sequence). The CDR3 runs 16 residues. The CDR3 bases are TGTGCCAGCAGCCCTGAAGGGGCAGCAACTAATGAAAAACTGTTTTTT. Its protein product is CASSPEGAATNEKLFF.

The chain couples TRBV2 to TRBJ1-1, with a tentative D call TRBD1 (6 bases). The V gene's germline CDR1 is SNHLY and CDR2 FYNNEI. The CDR3 is 13 residues long. V was shortened by 7 bases and J by 1 base, with 10 bases between the two germline ends. The CDR3 sequence is CASIQGWNTEAFF. In DNA form, the CDR3 reads TGTGCCAGCATCCAGGGGTGGAACACTGAAGCTTTCTTT. The full variable domain, with the rest looked up from reference TRBV2 and TRBJ1-1, is EPEVTQTPSHQVTQMGQEVILRCVPISNHLYFYWYRQILGQKVEFLVSFYNNEISEKSEIFDDQFSVERPDGSNFTLKIRSTKLEDSAMYFCASIQGWNTEAFFGQGTRLTVV.

The chain is built from TRBV5-1 and TRBJ1-1; no clear D gene. Germline lookup yields CDR1 SGHRS and CDR2 YFSETQ. The CDR3 runs to 14 residues. V shed 4 bases and J shed 0 bases, with 10 bases lying between them. This chain's CDR3 is CASSGGWLNTEAFF. DNA for the CDR3: TGCGCCAGCAGCGGAGGGTGGCTGAACACTGAAGCTTTCTTT.

The sample holds a few counts of this clone. The chain is built from TRBV7-9 and TRBJ1-2; 7 positions agree with TRBD1. The CDR3 has 16 residues. Per the germline V gene, CDR1 is SEHNR and CDR2 is FQNEAQ (reference sequence). With 6 bases clipped from V and 6 bases from J, the junction kept 16 bases outside the gene matches. The CDR3 loop reads CASRKTGYSESDGYTF. Written as DNA, the CDR3 is TGTGCCAGCAGAAAGACAGGGTATAGCGAGTCGGATGGCTACACCTTC.

This chain links TRBV7-6 with TRBJ1-2; no reliable D call. CDR3 length: 15 residues. The germline V gene encodes CDR1 SGHVS and CDR2 FNYEAQ. V lost 1 base, J lost 5 bases, and 14 bases lay in between. The CDR3 spells CASSLGSPELYGYTF. CDR3 DNA: TGTGCCAGCAGCTTAGGTAGCCCCGAGCTTTATGGCTACACCTTC.

The J gene is TRBJ2-5, the V gene TRBV5-8; 9 bases are a match to TRBD1. V shed 2 bases and J 10 bases; nucleotides not matched to a gene: 9. The germline V gene encodes CDR1 SGHTS and CDR2 YDEGEE. CDR3 size: 14 residues. The CDR3 DNA sequence: TGTGCCAGCAGCTTAATTCCGGGACAGGGAGACCAGTACTTC. Translated: CASSLIPGQGDQYF.

The chain links TRBV29-1 to TRBJ1-2; the D is unclear. Germline values: CDR1 SQVTM, CDR2 ANQGSEA. Trimming shortened V by 4 bases and J by 4 bases, and 10 bases separated the two germline ends. The CDR3 extends over 12 amino acids. This chain's CDR3 is CSVGLEGYGYTF. For the CDR3, the DNA is TGCAGCGTTGGTTTAGAGGGCTATGGCTACACCTTC.

The chain recombines TRBV19 with TRBJ1-5, with D possibly matching TRBD1 (5 bases). Trimming shortened V by 7 bases and J by 0 bases, and 13 bases separated the two germline ends. This CDR3 is 15 amino acids long. Per germline, CDR1 LNHDA and CDR2 SQIVND (reference sequence). CDR3 residues: CASKGGANSNQPQHF. For the CDR3, the DNA is TGTGCCAGTAAAGGCGGGGCTAATAGCAATCAGCCCCAGCATTTT.

This clone has just a few counts. Its ends do not fully match the called genes, so a read error is possible. The V gene is TRBV20-1, the J gene TRBJ2-7; D ambiguous. Looked up from germline, CDR1 is DFQATT and CDR2 is SNEGSKA (reference sequence). The CDR3 has 10 amino acids. The CDR3 nucleotides are TGCAGTGGTCCCTCCTTCGAGCAGTACTTC. It is translated as CSGPSFEQYF.

The chain uses TRBV28 and TRBJ2-1; no firm D call. The CDR3 has 14 amino acids. The germline V and J ends were trimmed by 2 bases and 5 bases, with 10 bases remaining between them. Per the germline V gene, CDR1 is MDHEN and CDR2 is SYDVKM. The CDR3 sequence is CASSLVARNNEQFF. The CDR3 DNA follows: TGTGCCAGCAGTTTAGTCGCCAGGAACAATGAGCAGTTCTTC.

The V gene is TRBV9, the J gene TRBJ2-1; a weak D match, TRBD2 (6 bases). The CDR3 contains 15 residues. Germline V lookup: CDR1 SGDLS, CDR2 YYNGEE. V was cut by 3 bases and J by 10 bases, with 20 bases left in between. The CDR3 sequence is CASSGRGAGVREQFF. CDR3 bases: TGTGCCAGCAGCGGGCGCGGGGCGGGCGTGAGGGAGCAGTTCTTC.

The genes are TRBV21-1 and TRBJ2-7; TRBD1, the table's D call, was not compared with the DNA. TRBV21-1 is labeled a pseudogene. This CDR3 has 11 residues. The CDR3 sequence: CARQGPYEQYF. The CDR3 DNA is TGTGCCAGGCAGGGCCCCTACGAGCAGTACTTC.

The V gene is TRBV19, the J gene TRBJ1-1, with TRBD1 identical over 9 bases. Germline CDR1 is LNHDA and CDR2 is SQIVND (reference sequence). The J segment lost 11 bases and the V segment lost 1 base, leaving 8 bases of the junction unmatched. The CDR3 consists of 14 residues. The CDR3 sequence: CASSIADRGSTAFF. The CDR3 DNA reads as TGTGCCAGTAGTATAGCTGACAGGGGGTCGACGGCTTTCTTT.

The J gene is TRBJ2-7, the V gene TRBV15, with 9 positions matching TRBD2. Germline-derived CDR1 and CDR2 are LNHNV and YYDKDF (reference sequence). This CDR3 has 14 amino acids. The trim removed 2 bases at V and 4 bases at J, leaving 3 bases unmatched. The chain's CDR3 is CATSRRSGSYEQYF. The DNA for the CDR3 is TGTGCCACCAGCAGACGTAGCGGGAGTTACGAGCAGTACTTC.

The chain is built from TRBV3-1 (or the pseudogene TRBV3-2) and TRBJ1-1, with D possibly being TRBD1 (6 bases). Between the trimmed V and J ends, which lost 1 base and 5 bases, there was a span of 8 bases. Germline V gene sequence: CDR1 LGHDT, CDR2 YNNKEL (reference sequence). The CDR3 loop spans 13 amino acids. The CDR3 loop reads CASSQAGVTEAFF. CDR3 coding DNA: TGTGCCAGCAGCCAAGCAGGGGTGACTGAAGCTTTCTTT.

V and J are TRBV5-1 and TRBJ2-5; TRBD1 might be the D (5 bases). CDR1 and CDR2 from the germline V gene are SGHRS and YFSETQ. The CDR3 is 13 amino acids. The V end was cut by 0 bases, the J end by 2 bases, with 5 bases between. The chain's CDR3 is CASSLGQQETQYF. The CDR3 DNA follows: TGCGCCAGCAGCTTGGGACAGCAAGAGACCCAGTACTTC. The whole variable domain, filled in from reference TRBV5-1 and TRBJ2-5, reads KAGVTQTPRYLIKTRGQQVTLSCSPISGHRSVSWYQQTPGQGLQFLFEYFSETQRNKGNFPGRFSGRQFSNSRSEMNVSTLELGDSALYLCASSLGQQETQYFGPGTRLLVL.

The chain is built from TRBV27 and TRBJ1-5; 8 nucleotides agree with TRBD1. Germline-derived CDR1 and CDR2 are MNHEY and SMNVEV (reference sequence). With 5 bases clipped from V and 7 bases from J, the junction kept 7 bases outside the gene matches. The CDR3 extends over 14 amino acids. DNA of the CDR3: TGTGCCAGCAGTCCCGACAGGGGACGGCAGCCCCAGCATTTT. This encodes CASSPDRGRQPQHF.

This clone was seen a handful of times. The chain combines TRBV28 with TRBJ2-7; TRBD1 agrees at 10 bases. The V segment lost 0 bases and the J segment 3 bases; nucleotides outside the gene matches: 8. CDR1 and CDR2 from the germline V gene are MDHEN and SYDVKM. The CDR3 consists of 17 residues. CDR3 coding DNA: TGTGCCAGCAGTTTATGGAGGCTCCGGGACAGGGGCTACGAGCAGTACTTC. Translating it yields CASSLWRLRDRGYEQYF.

For the CDR3, the DNA is TGTGCCAGCAGCACTACAGGGGGCGGACTCTATGGCTACACCTTC. This translates into CASSTTGGGLYGYTF. The genes are TRBV7-8 and TRBJ1-2, with TRBD1 matching 9 bases. The germline V gene encodes CDR1 SGHVS and CDR2 FQNEAQ. Trimming removed 5 bases from V and 4 bases from J; junction bases left unmatched: 8. This CDR3 is 15 amino acids long.

This clone appeared a single time. The chain is built from TRBV19 and TRBJ1-5; TRBD1 aligns across 7 bases. V dropped 3 bases and J dropped 0; count of bases not matched to a gene: 8. CDR1 and CDR2 from the germline V gene are LNHDA and SQIVND (reference sequence). CDR3 length: 17 residues. The CDR3 DNA is TGTGCCAGTAGTATGGGGGCAGGGGGTCATAGCAATCAGCCCCAGCATTTT. It translates to CASSMGAGGHSNQPQHF. Variable domain in full (rest from reference TRBV19 and TRBJ1-5): DGGITQSPKYLFRKEGQNVTLSCEQNLNHDAMYWYRQDPGQGLRLIYYSQIVNDFQKGDIAEGYSVSREKKESFPLTVTSAQKNPTAFYLCASSMGAGGHSNQPQHFGDGTRLSIL.

V is TRBV6-6 and J is TRBJ2-1; D remains ambiguous. Trimming removed 7 bases at V and 4 bases at J, with 11 bases between. The CDR3 loop spans 13 amino acids. Germline CDR1 reads MNHNY; CDR2 reads SVGAGI (reference sequence). The CDR3 DNA follows: TGTGCCAGCACCCAGGCCTCATACAATGAGCAGTTCTTC. Amino acids: CASTQASYNEQFF.

V usage is TRBV19 and J usage is TRBJ1-2, with D possibly TRBD1 on 5 matching bases. The CDR3 extends over 13 amino acids. Germline V gives CDR1 LNHDA, CDR2 SQIVND (reference sequence). The germline V and J ends were trimmed by 3 bases and 4 bases, with 9 bases remaining between them. The DNA of the CDR3 is TGTGCCAGTAGTATTGGGGCCTCCTATGGCTACACCTTC. The encoded protein is CASSIGASYGYTF.

This clone has just a few counts. The chain links TRBV15 to TRBJ2-7; a weak D match, TRBD1 (6 bases). The CDR3 is 14 amino acids. From germline, CDR1 is LNHNV and CDR2 YYDKDF (reference sequence). V lost 5 bases, J lost 3 bases, and 14 bases lay in between. CDR3 sequence reads: CATSSLDRSYEQYF. CDR3 coding DNA: TGTGCCACCAGCTCCTTGGACAGAAGCTACGAGCAGTACTTC.